This T cell receptor beta chain derives from a study of blood T cell repertoires in COVID-19. Background on the study: The United States, Italy and Spain provided the acute and convalescent COVID-19 samples. The analysed material was cDNA or gDNA that came from T cells, B-cell-depleted T cells, or PBMCs.

The CDR3 contains 16 residues. V was shortened by 2 bases and J by 5 bases, with 16 bases between the two germline ends. The germline V gene has CDR1 SGHKS and CDR2 YYEKEE (reference sequence). The authors' processing: Counts of nucleated cells, estimated from reference gene primer amplification, were obtained. The assay was immunoSEQ multiplex PCR, and TCRdb's table has in-frame clones only and misses some. Clonal size and the V and J genes are those of that table, whereas D and trimming came from the DNA. This table has hundreds of thousands of clones, about nine tenths appearing once. This clone was observed a single time. Seattle patient enrollment occurred during active infection, with longitudinal follow-up thereafter.

The chain has TRBV5-5 and TRBJ1-4; perhaps TRBD1 as D (6 bases). Material for sequencing was peripheral blood. The origin of this receptor is a woman in her sixties or seventies with COVID-19, enrolled during active disease. The CDR3 is CASSFGGRGPNEKLFF. CDR3 sequence (DNA): TGTGCCAGCAGCTTCGGGGGGCGCGGTCCGAATGAAAAACTGTTTTTT. Using reference TRBV5-5 and TRBJ1-4 for the parts outside the CDR3, the full variable domain is DAGVTQSPTHLIKTRGQQVTLRCSPISGHKSVSWYQQVLGQGPQFIFQYYEKEERGRGNFPDRFSARQFPNYSSELNVNALLLGDSALYLCASSFGGRGPNEKLFFGSGTQLSVL.